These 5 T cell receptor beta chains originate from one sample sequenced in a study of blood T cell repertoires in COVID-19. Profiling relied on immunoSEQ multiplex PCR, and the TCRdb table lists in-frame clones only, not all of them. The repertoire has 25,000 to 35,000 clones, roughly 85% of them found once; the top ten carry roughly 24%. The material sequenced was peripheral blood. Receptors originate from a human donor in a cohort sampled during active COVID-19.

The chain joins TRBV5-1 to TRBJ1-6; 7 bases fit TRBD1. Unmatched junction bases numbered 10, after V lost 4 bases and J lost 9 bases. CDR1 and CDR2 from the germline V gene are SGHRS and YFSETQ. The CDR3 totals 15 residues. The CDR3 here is CASSNSGTEPSPLHF. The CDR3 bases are TGCGCCAGCAGCAACTCCGGGACAGAGCCTTCACCCCTCCACTTT. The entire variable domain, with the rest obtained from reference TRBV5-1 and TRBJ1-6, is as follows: KAGVTQTPRYLIKTRGQQVTLSCSPISGHRSVSWYQQTPGQGLQFLFEYFSETQRNKGNFPGRFSGRQFSNSRSEMNVSTLELGDSALYLCASSNSGTEPSPLHFGNGTRLTVT.

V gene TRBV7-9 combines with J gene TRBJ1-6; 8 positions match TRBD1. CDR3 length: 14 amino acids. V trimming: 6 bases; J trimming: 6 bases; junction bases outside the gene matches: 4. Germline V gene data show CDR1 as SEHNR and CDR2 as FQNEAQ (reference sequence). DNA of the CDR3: TGTGCCAGCAGACCGACAGGGGCTAATTCACCCCTCCACTTT. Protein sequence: CASRPTGANSPLHF.

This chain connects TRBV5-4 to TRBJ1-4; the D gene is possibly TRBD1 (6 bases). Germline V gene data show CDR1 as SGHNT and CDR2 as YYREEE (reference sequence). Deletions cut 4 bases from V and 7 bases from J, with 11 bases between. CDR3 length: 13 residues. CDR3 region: CASSVGQSEKLFF. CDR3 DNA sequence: TGTGCCAGCAGCGTAGGACAGTCTGAAAAACTGTTTTTT.

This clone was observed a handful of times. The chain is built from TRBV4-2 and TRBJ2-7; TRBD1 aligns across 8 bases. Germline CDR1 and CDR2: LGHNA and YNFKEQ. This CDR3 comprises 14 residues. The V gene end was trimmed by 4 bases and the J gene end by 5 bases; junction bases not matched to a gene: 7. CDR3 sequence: CASSPAGGADEQYF. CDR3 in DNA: TGTGCCAGCAGCCCAGCAGGGGGCGCTGACGAGCAGTACTTC.

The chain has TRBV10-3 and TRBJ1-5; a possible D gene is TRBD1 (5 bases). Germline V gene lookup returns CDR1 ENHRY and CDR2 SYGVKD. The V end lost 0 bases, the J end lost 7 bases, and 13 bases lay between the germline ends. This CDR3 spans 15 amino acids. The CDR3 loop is CAISESLPGKQPQHF. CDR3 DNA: TGTGCCATCAGTGAGTCCCTCCCAGGGAAACAGCCCCAGCATTTT.